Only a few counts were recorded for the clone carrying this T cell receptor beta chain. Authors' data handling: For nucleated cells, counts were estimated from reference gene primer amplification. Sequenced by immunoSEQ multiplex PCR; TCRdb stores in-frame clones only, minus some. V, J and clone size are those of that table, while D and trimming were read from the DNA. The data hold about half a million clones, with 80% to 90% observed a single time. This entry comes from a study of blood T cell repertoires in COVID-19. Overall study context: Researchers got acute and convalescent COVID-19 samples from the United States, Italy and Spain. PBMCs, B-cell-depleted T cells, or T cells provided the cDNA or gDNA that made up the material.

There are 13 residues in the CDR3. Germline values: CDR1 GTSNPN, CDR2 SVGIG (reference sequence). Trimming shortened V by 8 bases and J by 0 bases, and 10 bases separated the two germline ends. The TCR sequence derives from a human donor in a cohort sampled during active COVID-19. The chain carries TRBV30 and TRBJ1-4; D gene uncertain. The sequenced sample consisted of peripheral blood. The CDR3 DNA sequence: TGTGCCGCTCCAGACTCAACTAATGAAAAACTGTTTTTT. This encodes CAAPDSTNEKLFF.